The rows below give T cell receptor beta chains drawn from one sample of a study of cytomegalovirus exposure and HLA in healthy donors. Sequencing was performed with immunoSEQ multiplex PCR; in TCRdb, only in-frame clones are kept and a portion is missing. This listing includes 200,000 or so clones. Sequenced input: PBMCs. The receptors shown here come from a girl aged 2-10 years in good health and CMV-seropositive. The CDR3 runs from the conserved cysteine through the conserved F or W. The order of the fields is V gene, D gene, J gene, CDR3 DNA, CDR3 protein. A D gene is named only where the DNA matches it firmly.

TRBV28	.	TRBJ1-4	TGTGCCAGCAGTTTATTTTGGGGAGGTCAAGAAAAACTGTTTTTT	CASSLFWGGQEKLFF
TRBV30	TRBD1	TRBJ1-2	TGTGCCTGGAGGAAAAAACAGGGGGCACGGGGCTACACCTTC	CAWRKKQGARGYTF
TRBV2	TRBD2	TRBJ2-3	TGTGCCACCGGGGGGGACCCCATCACAGATACGCAGTATTTT	CATGGDPITDTQYF
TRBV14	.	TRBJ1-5	TGTGCCAGCAGCCAAGAAACGGACTCGCCCCAGCATTTT	CASSQETDSPQHF
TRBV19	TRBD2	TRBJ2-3	TGTGCCAGTAGTAAATTAGCGGGAGGGCCGACAGATACGCAGTATTTT	CASSKLAGGPTDTQYF
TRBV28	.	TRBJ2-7	TGTGCCAGCAGTTCCCTTGTTTACGCCGGGGACGAGCAGTACTTC	CASSSLVYAGDEQYF
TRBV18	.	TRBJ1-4	TGTGCCAGCTCACCACCAGGAGATAATGAAAAACTGTTTTTT	CASSPPGDNEKLFF
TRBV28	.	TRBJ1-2	TGTGCCAGCTTGACCCCCCCACCGGGGGGCTACACCTTC	CASLTPPPGGYTF
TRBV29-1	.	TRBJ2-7	TGCAGCGTTCGTTCAGACGAGCAGTACTTC	CSVRSDEQYF
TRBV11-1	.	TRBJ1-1	TGTGCCAGCAGCTTTAATTCCCGGAGCACTGAAGCTTTCTTT	CASSFNSRSTEAFF
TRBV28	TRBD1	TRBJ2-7	TGTGCCAGCAGTCAGACAGGGATAAGCGACGAGCAGTACTTC	CASSQTGISDEQYF
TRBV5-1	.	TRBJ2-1	TGCGCCAGCAGCTCTCCGTATGAGCAGTTCTTC	CASSSPYEQFF
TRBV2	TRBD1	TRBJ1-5	TGTGCCAGCAGTGACTCAGGGGGCGGTCAGCCCCAGCATTTT	CASSDSGGGQPQHF
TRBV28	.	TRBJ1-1	TGTGCCAGCAGTTCCACCGGGACACCAGCCCCTGAAGCTTTCTTT	CASSSTGTPAPEAFF
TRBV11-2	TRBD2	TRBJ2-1	TGTGCCAGCAGCTTAGTAGCGGGGAGCTCCTACAATGAGCAGTTCTTC	CASSLVAGSSYNEQFF
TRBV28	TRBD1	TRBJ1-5	TGTGCCAGCAGCCCTAGGGACAGGGGGCGAGGAGGCAATCAGCCCCAGCATTTT	CASSPRDRGRGGNQPQHF
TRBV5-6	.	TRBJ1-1	TGTGCCAGCAGCTTGGGTCCACCTATTGAAGCTTTCTTT	CASSLGPPIEAFF
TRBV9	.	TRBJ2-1	TGTGCCAGCAGCGTAGGGCCCATAGCACATGAGCAGTTCTTC	CASSVGPIAHEQFF
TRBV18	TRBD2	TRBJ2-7	TGTGCCAGCTCACCCGGGGCGGGAGAACACCCCGAGCAGTACTTC	CASSPGAGEHPEQYF
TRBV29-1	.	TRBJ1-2	TGCAGCGTTAGTAGGGCAGGGGTCTCCTATGGCTACACCTTC	CSVSRAGVSYGYTF
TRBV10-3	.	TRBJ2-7	TGTGCCATCAACCAAGGGAGCTACGAGCAGTACTTC	CAINQGSYEQYF
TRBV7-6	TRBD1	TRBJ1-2	TGTGCCAGCAGCTTCGGGGACAGGGAGTATGGCTACACCTTC	CASSFGDREYGYTF
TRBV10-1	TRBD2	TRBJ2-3	TGCGCCAGCAGTGAGTCGCTAGCGGGTACAGATACGCAGTATTTT	CASSESLAGTDTQYF
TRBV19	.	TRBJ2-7	TGTGCCAGTAGTGTAGCTAGCTCCTACGAGCAGTACTTC	CASSVASSYEQYF
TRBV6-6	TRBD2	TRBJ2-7	TGTGCCAGCAGCCGGAGCGGGGGCTCCTACGAGCAGTACTTC	CASSRSGGSYEQYF
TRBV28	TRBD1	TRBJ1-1	TGTGCCAGCAGTTTTCCCGGGACAGCGAACACTGAAGCTTTCTTT	CASSFPGTANTEAFF
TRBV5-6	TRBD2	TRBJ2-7	TGTGCCAGCAGCTTGTGGCGGGAGGGCCTGAAACGATACGAGCAGTACTTC	CASSLWREGLKRYEQYF
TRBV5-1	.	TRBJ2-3	TGCGCCAGCAAAGGCGGGATCAGTATGGATACGCAGTATTTT	CASKGGISMDTQYF
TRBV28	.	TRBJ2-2	TGTGCCAGCAGTACCAACAGGGGGGGGACCGGGGAGCTGTTTTTT	CASSTNRGGTGELFF
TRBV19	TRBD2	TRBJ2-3	TGTGCCAGTAGTATTCTAACTAGCGGGGGCACAGATACGCAGTATTTT	CASSILTSGGTDTQYF
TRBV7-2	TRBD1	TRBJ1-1	TGTGCCAGCACCCCAGCGGGCCCGACAGGGGGCACTGAAGCTTTCTTT	CASTPAGPTGGTEAFF
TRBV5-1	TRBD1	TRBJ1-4	TGCGCCGGCAGGTTAGGGGACAGGACCCGACCAAATGAAAAACTGTTTTTT	CAGRLGDRTRPNEKLFF
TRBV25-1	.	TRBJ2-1	TGTGCCAGCAGTGAATATAGGCAGTTCTTC	CASSEYRQFF
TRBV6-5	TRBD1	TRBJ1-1	TGTGCCAGCAGTTACGGGGGACAGGGAACGAACACTGAAGCTTTCTTT	CASSYGGQGTNTEAFF
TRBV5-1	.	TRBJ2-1	TGCGCCAGCAGCTTGTGGTGGGCTCGTGAGCAGTTCTTC	CASSLWWAREQFF
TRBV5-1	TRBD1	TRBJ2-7	TGCGCCAGCAGCTTGGGTACGGGACAGGGGGCCTACGAGCAGTACTTC	CASSLGTGQGAYEQYF
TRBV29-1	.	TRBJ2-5	TGCAGCGCCACGACAAAGAAAGAGACCCAGTACTTC	CSATTKKETQYF
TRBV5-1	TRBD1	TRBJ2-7	TGCGCCAGCAGCTATAGTCGGGACAGGTACGAGCAGTACTTC	CASSYSRDRYEQYF
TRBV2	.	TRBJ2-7	TGTGCCAGCAGTCCCACTAGTTTCTCCTACGAGCAGTACTTC	CASSPTSFSYEQYF
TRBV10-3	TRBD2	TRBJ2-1	TGTGCCATCAGCGGCGAGGGGCTAGCGGGAAAAGAAACCAGCAACTACAATGAGCAGTTCTTC	CAISGEGLAGKETSNYNEQFF
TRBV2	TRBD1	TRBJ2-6	TGTGCCAGCAGGCTGCCTTTTGGGGGACAGGGGTTCTCTGGGGCCAACGTCCTGACTTTC	CASRLPFGGQGFSGANVLTF
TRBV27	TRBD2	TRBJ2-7	TGTGCCAGCAGTCTGGGACTAGGTTCCTACGAGCAGTACTTC	CASSLGLGSYEQYF
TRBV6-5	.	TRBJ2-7	TGTGCCAGCCAGGGGAGGGCCTCCTACGAGCAGTACTTC	CASQGRASYEQYF
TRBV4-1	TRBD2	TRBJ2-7	TGCGCCAGCAGCCAAGGCGGGACTAGCTCCTACGAGCAGTACTTC	CASSQGGTSSYEQYF
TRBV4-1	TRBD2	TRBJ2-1	TGCGCCAGCAGCCAAGCACTAGCGGGGTCCTACAATGAGCAGTTCTTC	CASSQALAGSYNEQFF